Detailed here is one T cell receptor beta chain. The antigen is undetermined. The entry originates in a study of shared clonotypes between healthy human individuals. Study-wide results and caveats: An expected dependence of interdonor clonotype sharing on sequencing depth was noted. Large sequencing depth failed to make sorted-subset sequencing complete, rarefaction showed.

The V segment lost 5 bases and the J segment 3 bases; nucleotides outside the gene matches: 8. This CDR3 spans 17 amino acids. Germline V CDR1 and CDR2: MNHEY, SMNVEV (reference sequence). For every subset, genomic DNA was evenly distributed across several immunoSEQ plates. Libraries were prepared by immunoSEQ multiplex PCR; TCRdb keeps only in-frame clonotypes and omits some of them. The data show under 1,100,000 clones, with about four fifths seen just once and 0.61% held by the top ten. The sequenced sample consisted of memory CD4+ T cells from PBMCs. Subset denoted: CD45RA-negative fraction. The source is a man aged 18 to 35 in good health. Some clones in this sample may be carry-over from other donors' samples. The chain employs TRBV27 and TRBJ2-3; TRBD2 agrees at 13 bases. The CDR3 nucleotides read TGTGCCAGCAGTCACGGGACTAGCGGGATGTGGACAGATACGCAGTATTTT. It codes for CASSHGTSGMWTDTQYF.